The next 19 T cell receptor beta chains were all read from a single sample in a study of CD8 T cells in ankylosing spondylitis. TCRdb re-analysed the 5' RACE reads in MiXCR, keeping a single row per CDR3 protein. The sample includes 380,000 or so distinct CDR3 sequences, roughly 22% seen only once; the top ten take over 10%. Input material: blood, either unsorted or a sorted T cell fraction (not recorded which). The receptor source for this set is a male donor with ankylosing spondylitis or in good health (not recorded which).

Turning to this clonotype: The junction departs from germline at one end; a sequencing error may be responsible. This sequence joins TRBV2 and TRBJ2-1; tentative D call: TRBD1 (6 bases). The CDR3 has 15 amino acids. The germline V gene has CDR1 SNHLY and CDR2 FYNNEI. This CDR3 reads CASSEKWGLYSEQFF. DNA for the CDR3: TGTGCCAGCAGTGAAAAATGGGGGCTCTACAGTGAGCAGTTCTTC.

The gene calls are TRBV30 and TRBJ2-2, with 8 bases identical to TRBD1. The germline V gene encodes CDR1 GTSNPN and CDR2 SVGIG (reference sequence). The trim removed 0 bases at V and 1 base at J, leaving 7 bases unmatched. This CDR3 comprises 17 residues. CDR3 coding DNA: TGTGCCTGGAGTGTAAAGGTCAGGGGGCGGAACACCGGGGAGCTGTTTTTT. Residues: CAWSVKVRGRNTGELFF.

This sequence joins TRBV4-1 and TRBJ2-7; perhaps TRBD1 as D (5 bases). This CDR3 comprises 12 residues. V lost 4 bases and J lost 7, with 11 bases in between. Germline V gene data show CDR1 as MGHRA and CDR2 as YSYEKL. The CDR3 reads CASSPQGREQYF. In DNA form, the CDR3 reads TGCGCCAGCAGCCCCCAGGGAAGGGAGCAGTACTTC.

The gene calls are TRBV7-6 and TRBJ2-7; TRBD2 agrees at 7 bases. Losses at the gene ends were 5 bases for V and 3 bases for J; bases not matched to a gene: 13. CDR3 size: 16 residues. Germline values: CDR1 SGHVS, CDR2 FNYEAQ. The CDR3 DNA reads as TGTGCCAGCAGCGCCCTGCATGGGGGGGGTATCTACGAGCAGTACTTC. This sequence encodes CASSALHGGGIYEQYF.

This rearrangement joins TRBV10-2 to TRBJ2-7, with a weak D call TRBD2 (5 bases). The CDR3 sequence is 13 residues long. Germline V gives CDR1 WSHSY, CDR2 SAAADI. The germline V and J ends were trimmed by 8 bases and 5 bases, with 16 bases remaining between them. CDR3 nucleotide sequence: TGCGCCAGCCAGGACGAGGGTTGGAACGAGCAGTACTTC. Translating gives CASQDEGWNEQYF.

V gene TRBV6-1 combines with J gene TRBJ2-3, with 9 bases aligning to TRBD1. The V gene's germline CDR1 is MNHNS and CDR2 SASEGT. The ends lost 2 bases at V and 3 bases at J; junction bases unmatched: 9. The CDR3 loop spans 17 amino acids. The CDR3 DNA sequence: TGTGCCAGCAGTGAAACTCCCGGGACAGGGTGGACAGATACGCAGTATTTT. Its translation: CASSETPGTGWTDTQYF.

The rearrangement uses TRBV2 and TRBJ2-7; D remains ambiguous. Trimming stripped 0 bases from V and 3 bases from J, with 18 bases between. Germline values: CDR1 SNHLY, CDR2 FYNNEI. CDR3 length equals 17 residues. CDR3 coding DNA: TGTGCCAGCAGTGAAGCGGGCTTTGGACCCGAGAACTACGAGCAGTACTTC. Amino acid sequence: CASSEAGFGPENYEQYF.

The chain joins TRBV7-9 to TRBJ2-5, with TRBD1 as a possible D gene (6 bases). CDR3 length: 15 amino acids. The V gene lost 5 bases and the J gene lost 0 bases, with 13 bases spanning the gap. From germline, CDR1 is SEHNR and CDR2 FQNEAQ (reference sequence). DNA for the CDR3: TGTGCCAGCAGCCAGCCATGGACAGACCAAGAGACCCAGTACTTC. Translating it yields CASSQPWTDQETQYF.

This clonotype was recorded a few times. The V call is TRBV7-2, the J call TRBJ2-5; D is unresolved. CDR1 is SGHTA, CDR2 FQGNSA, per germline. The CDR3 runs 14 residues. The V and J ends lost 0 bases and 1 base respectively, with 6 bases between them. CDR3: CASSLAFAQETQYF. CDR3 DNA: TGTGCCAGCAGCTTAGCGTTCGCCCAAGAGACCCAGTACTTC.

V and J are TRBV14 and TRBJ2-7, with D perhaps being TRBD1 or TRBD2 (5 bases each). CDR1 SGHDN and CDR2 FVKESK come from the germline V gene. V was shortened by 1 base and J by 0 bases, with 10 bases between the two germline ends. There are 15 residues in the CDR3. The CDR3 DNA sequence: TGTGCCAGCAGCCAAGTCAGGGAGCCCTCCTACGAGCAGTACTTC. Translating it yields CASSQVREPSYEQYF.

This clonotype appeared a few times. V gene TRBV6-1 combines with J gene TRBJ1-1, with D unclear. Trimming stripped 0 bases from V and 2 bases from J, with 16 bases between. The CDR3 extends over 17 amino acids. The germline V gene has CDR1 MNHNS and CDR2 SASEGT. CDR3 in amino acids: CASSEALRSQTNTEAFF. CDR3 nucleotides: TGTGCCAGCAGTGAAGCGCTGAGGAGCCAGACTAACACTGAAGCTTTCTTT.

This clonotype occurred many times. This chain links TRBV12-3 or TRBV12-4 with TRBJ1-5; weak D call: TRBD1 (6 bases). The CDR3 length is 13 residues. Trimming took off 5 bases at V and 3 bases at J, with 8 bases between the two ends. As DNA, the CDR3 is TGTGCCAGCAGTCGGACAGTCAATCAGCCCCAGCATTTT. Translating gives CASSRTVNQPQHF.

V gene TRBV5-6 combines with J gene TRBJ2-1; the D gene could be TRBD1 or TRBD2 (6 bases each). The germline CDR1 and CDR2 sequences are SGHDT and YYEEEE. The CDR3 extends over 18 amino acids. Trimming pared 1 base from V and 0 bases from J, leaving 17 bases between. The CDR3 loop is CASSLNYGGPSSYNEQFF. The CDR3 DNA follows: TGTGCCAGCAGCTTGAATTACGGGGGCCCGAGCTCCTACAATGAGCAGTTCTTC.

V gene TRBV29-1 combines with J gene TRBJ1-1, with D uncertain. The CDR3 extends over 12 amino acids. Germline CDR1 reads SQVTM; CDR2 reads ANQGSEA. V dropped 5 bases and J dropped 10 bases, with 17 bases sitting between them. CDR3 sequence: CSVIKNEGRAFF. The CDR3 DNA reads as TGCAGCGTTATCAAAAACGAGGGCAGAGCTTTCTTT.

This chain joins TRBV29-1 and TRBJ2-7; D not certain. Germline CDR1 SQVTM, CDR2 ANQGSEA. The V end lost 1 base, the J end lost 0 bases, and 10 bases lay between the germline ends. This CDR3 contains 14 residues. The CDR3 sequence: CSVEGAPSSYEQYF. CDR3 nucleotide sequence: TGCAGCGTTGAAGGGGCCCCGAGCTCCTACGAGCAGTACTTC.

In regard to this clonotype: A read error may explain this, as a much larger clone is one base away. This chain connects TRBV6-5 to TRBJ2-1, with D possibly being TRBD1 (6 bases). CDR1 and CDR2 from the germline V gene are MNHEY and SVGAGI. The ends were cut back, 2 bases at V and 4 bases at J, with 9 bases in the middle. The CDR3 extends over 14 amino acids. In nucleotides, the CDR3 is TGTGCCAGCAGTTACCAAGACAGGTACAATGAGCAGTTCTTC. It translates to CASSYQDRYNEQFF.

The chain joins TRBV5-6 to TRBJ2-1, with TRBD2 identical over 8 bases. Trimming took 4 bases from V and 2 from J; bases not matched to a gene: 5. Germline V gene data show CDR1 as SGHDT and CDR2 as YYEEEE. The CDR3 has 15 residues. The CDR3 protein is CASSNGGAAYNEQFF. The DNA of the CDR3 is TGTGCCAGCAGCAACGGGGGGGCCGCCTACAATGAGCAGTTCTTC.

The CDR3 DNA is TGTGCCAGCAGTATCACTAGCGGGGCCTTGGATGAGCAGTTCTTC. Protein sequence: CASSITSGALDEQFF. J is TRBJ2-1 and V is TRBV12-3 or TRBV12-4; 10 positions agree with TRBD2. The CDR3 spans 15 residues. J lost 8 bases, V lost 5 bases, and 9 bases had no gene match.

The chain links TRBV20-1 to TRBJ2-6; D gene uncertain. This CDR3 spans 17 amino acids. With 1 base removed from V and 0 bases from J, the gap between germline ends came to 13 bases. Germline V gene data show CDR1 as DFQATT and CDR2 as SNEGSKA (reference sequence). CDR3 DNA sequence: TGCAGTGCTAGAGTGGTCCAGGAGAGCTCTGGGGCCAACGTCCTGACTTTC. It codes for CSARVVQESSGANVLTF.